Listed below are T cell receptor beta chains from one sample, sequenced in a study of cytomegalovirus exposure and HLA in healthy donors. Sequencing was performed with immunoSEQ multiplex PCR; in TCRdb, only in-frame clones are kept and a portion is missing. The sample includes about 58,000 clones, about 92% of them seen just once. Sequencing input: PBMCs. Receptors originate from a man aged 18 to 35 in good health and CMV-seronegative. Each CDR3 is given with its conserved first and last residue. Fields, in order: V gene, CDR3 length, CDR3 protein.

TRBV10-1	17	CASSESSLGEGPNEQFF
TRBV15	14	CATSREREWGELFF
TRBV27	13	CASSPGAPGELFF
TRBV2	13	CASSGSRNTEAFF
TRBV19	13	CASSIQTSYEQYF
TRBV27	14	CASQGIAGHNEQFF
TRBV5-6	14	CASSLEQGPYEQYF
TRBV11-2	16	CASSLVAGGPYNEQFF
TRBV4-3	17	CASSQGAIRQGNEKLFF
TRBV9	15	CASSVTGMEYNEQFF
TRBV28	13	CASNTDSYGGYTF
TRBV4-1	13	CASSLQAMYEQYF
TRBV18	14	CASSPLGEGNTIYF
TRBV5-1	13	CASRPRGNTEAFF
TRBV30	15	CAWSTPGQRYQPQHF
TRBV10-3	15	CAISELRTGSNEQYF
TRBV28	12	CASSPGGAGLTF
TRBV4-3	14	CASSPLVMGQEQYF
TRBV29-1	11	CSVSGPTEQYF
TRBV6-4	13	CASRDRGDNEQYF
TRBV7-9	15	CASSLGTSHGDTQYF
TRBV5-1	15	CASSFLGSRGTEAFF
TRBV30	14	CAWSVMGLADEQFF
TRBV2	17	CASSAPWGSAEGDTQYF